This T cell receptor beta chain was sequenced during a study of cytomegalovirus exposure and HLA in healthy donors. On the study more broadly: Genetic ancestry analysis placed about 80% of the 398 donors that were genotyped in the Caucasian-associated cluster.

CDR3 length: 14 residues. Germline CDR1 is SGHAT and CDR2 is FQNNGV. Trimming stripped 5 bases from V and 4 bases from J, with 14 bases between. Primers: 60 Vbeta forward and 13 Jbeta reverse. Using immunoSEQ multiplex PCR, the repertoire was profiled, and TCRdb retains in-frame clones only, with some absent. The sample carries 150,000 or so clones, over 70% recorded once. This sequence joins TRBV11-2 and TRBJ1-2; TRBD1 might be the D (6 bases). Sequencing input: PBMCs. This receptor was taken from a woman in her thirties or forties in good health and CMV-seropositive. The CDR3 region is CASSGQSRTYGYTF. DNA for the CDR3: TGTGCCAGCAGCGGACAGTCCCGCACCTATGGCTACACCTTC.